Following are 15 T cell receptor beta chains from one sample sequenced in a study of blood T cell repertoires in COVID-19. Repertoires were generated with immunoSEQ multiplex PCR, while TCRdb's copy carries only in-frame clones and drops some. The sample has roughly 380,000 clones, approximately 91% seen once; the top ten hold 1%. Sequencing was carried out using PBMCs or T cells enriched from blood (not recorded which). Every receptor here comes from a woman aged 25 to 39 who had been exposed to COVID-19.

The V call is TRBV6-1, the J call TRBJ2-1, with 7 positions matching TRBD2. The germline V gene has CDR1 MNHNS and CDR2 SASEGT. The CDR3 contains 15 residues. The V and J ends lost 3 bases and 6 bases, in that order; junction bases with no gene match: 8. The CDR3 bases are TGTGCCAGCAGTGACGGGCGGGAGACCTTCAATGAGCAGTTCTTC. This sequence encodes CASSDGRETFNEQFF.

This clone was observed a few times. The genes are TRBV7-3 and TRBJ1-1, with 7 bases that match TRBD1. This CDR3 is built from 13 residues. V was clipped by 2 bases and J by 7 bases; unmatched bases: 4. Germline CDR1 is SGHTA and CDR2 is FQGTGA. In nucleotides, the CDR3 is TGTGCCAGCAGCTTATGGTGGGACAGTGAAGCTTTCTTT. It codes for CASSLWWDSEAFF.

The rearrangement links TRBV11-2 to TRBJ2-7; the match to TRBD1 covers 9 bases. The CDR3 has 14 residues. J gave up 3 bases and V 5 bases, and 5 bases lay outside the gene matches. CDR1 is SGHAT and CDR2 is FQNNGV in the germline V gene. The chain's CDR3 is CASSPGTGNYEQYF. The CDR3 DNA sequence: TGTGCCAGCAGCCCCGGGACAGGGAACTACGAGCAGTACTTC.

This clone has a single count. J is TRBJ2-2 and V is TRBV7-7, with D perhaps matching TRBD1 (5 bases). The CDR3 totals 15 residues. V lost 5 bases and J lost 5, with 15 bases in between. Germline-derived CDR1 and CDR2 are SSHAT and FNYEAQ (reference sequence). CDR3 loop: CASSTAGIGTGELFF. For the CDR3, the DNA is TGTGCCAGCAGCACGGCAGGGATCGGGACCGGGGAGCTGTTTTTT.

V and J are TRBV9 and TRBJ2-2, with TRBD2 identical over 9 bases. Germline V gene lookup returns CDR1 SGDLS and CDR2 YYNGEE. The V and J ends lost 4 bases and 4 bases, in that order; junction bases with no gene match: 5. CDR3 length: 15 amino acids. This CDR3 is CASSPGTSITGELFF. In DNA, the CDR3 is TGTGCCAGCAGCCCCGGGACTAGCATCACCGGGGAGCTGTTTTTT.

A word on this clone: Other DNA sequences from this sample encode an identical CDR3 as well. The rearrangement uses TRBV7-9 and TRBJ2-7; possibly TRBD1 for D (6 bases). Germline assignment: CDR1 SEHNR and CDR2 FQNEAQ (reference sequence). The CDR3 runs 13 residues. Trimming shortened V by 0 bases and J by 5 bases, and 8 bases separated the two germline ends. The CDR3 loop reads CASSLAQGHEQYF. In nucleotides, the CDR3 is TGTGCCAGCAGCTTAGCACAGGGTCACGAGCAGTACTTC.

This clone was seen only once. The V gene is TRBV5-1, the J gene TRBJ1-3; possible D gene TRBD1, 5 bases. Trimming cost V 4 bases and J 4 bases, with 15 bases left between them. The germline CDR1 and CDR2 sequences are SGHRS and YFSETQ. This CDR3 spans 15 amino acids. CDR3 sequence reads: CASSTIGGDGNTIYF. CDR3 DNA sequence: TGCGCCAGCAGCACAATTGGAGGGGACGGAAACACCATATATTTT.

The V gene is TRBV11-3, the J gene TRBJ2-7, with a weak D call TRBD1 (6 bases). Germline CDR1 and CDR2: SGHNT and YENEEA. The V and J ends lost 3 bases and 0 bases respectively, with 15 bases between them. The CDR3 runs to 16 residues. CDR3 loop: CASSFGPTGSSYEQYF. The CDR3 nucleotides read TGTGCCAGCAGCTTCGGGCCCACAGGGAGCTCCTACGAGCAGTACTTC.

Here the CDR3 reads CAISILAGGTYEQYF. DNA of the CDR3: TGTGCCATCTCAATTTTAGCGGGAGGAACATACGAGCAGTACTTC. The chain combines TRBV6-6 with TRBJ2-7; TRBD2 matches 10 bases. The CDR3 sequence is 15 residues long. V gave up 10 bases and J gave up 4 bases; unmatched junction bases: 13. Per the germline V gene, CDR1 is MNHNY and CDR2 is SVGAGI (reference sequence).

This clone was seen just once. This rearrangement joins TRBV7-6 to TRBJ2-1; 9 bases map to TRBD2. CDR1 SGHVS and CDR2 FNYEAQ come from the germline V gene. Trimming cost V 7 bases and J 6 bases; bases outside gene matches: 10. This CDR3 region has 15 residues. CDR3 in DNA: TGTGCCAGCACTCCCAGCGGGAGGCCCCCCAATGAGCAGTTCTTC. It encodes CASTPSGRPPNEQFF. Combining the CDR3 with reference TRBV7-6 and TRBJ2-1 gives the whole variable domain GAGVSQSPRYKVTKRGQDVALRCDPISGHVSLYWYRQALGQGPEFLTYFNYEAQQDKSGLPNDRFSAERPEGSISTLTIQRTEQRDSAMYRCASTPSGRPPNEQFFGPGTRLTVL.

V is TRBV7-9 and J is TRBJ1-2; D might be TRBD1 (5 bases). CDR3 size: 16 residues. The V and J ends lost 2 bases and 3 bases respectively, with 16 bases between them. CDR1 is SEHNR and CDR2 is FQNEAQ in the germline V gene (reference sequence). This CDR3 is CASSLWRAGLDYGYTF. The CDR3 coding sequence is TGTGCCAGCAGCTTATGGAGGGCAGGGCTTGACTATGGCTACACCTTC.

This chain connects TRBV28 to TRBJ2-7, with 11 bases aligning to TRBD1. V lost 1 base and J lost 3; bases outside the gene matches: 5. Germline assignment: CDR1 MDHEN and CDR2 SYDVKM. The length of the CDR3 is 16 residues. This chain's CDR3 is CASSLLRGTGGYEQYF. The CDR3 coding sequence is TGTGCCAGCAGTTTATTGAGGGGGACAGGGGGCTACGAGCAGTACTTC.

The chain recombines TRBV28 with TRBJ2-7; D gene unclear. CDR1 is MDHEN, CDR2 SYDVKM, per germline. V was clipped by 3 bases and J by 2 bases, with 8 bases between them. CDR3 length equals 13 residues. CDR3 nucleotide sequence: TGTGCCAGCAGTTTGGCACCGACCTACGAGCAGTACTTC. Its protein product is CASSLAPTYEQYF.

In DNA, the CDR3 is TGTGCCTGGAGTGCGGACGGGAAGTACGAGCAGTACTTC. Amino acids: CAWSADGKYEQYF. The chain combines TRBV30 with TRBJ2-7; tentative D call: TRBD2 (5 bases). V was cut by 1 base and J by 4 bases, with 11 bases left in between. The CDR3 extends over 13 amino acids. Germline V gene sequence: CDR1 GTSNPN, CDR2 SVGIG (reference sequence). Looking up the rest from reference TRBV30 and TRBJ2-7 gives the full variable domain: SQTIHQWPATLVQPVGSPLSLECTVEGTSNPNLYWYRQAAGRGLQLLFYSVGIGQISSEVPQNLSASRPQDRQFILSSKKLLLSDSGFYLCAWSADGKYEQYFGPGTRLTVT.

The CDR3: CASSSSRDRAGANVLTF. CDR3 sequence (DNA): TGTGCCAGCAGCTCGTCCCGGGACAGGGCTGGGGCCAACGTCCTGACTTTC. This chain uses TRBV5-4 with TRBJ2-6; 9 bases fit TRBD1. After removal of 3 bases from V and 2 bases from J, the junction contained 6 bases not matched to a gene. Germline V gene sequence: CDR1 SGHNT, CDR2 YYREEE (reference sequence). This CDR3 contains 17 residues.